Below, 32 T cell receptor beta chains from the same sample are listed, as sequenced in a study of blood T cell repertoires in COVID-19. The repertoire was sequenced with immunoSEQ multiplex PCR; TCRdb's copy has only in-frame clones and lacks some. Of 350,000 to 500,000 clones in the sample, roughly 90% were seen once. Sequences were obtained from peripheral blood. These receptors were obtained from a man aged 18 to 29 with COVID-19, enrolled during active disease.

The chain recombines TRBV5-1 with TRBJ2-7, with 9 bases fitting TRBD1. Germline V gene sequence: CDR1 SGHRS, CDR2 YFSETQ. Germline trimming cut 4 bases from V and 2 bases from J; bases unmatched to any gene: 4. The CDR3 contains 14 residues. The CDR3 region has the DNA TGCGCCAGCAGCGGGGGACAGGGAGCCTACGAGCAGTACTTC. The encoded protein is CASSGGQGAYEQYF.

J is TRBJ1-2 and V is TRBV2; D possibly corresponds to TRBD1 (6 bases). This CDR3 region has 12 residues. V was trimmed by 7 bases and J by 6 bases, leaving 12 bases between them. The germline CDR1 and CDR2 sequences are SNHLY and FYNNEI. In DNA, the CDR3 is TGTGCCAGCATGACAGGTGTGGATGGCTACACCTTC. Protein: CASMTGVDGYTF.

As DNA, the CDR3 is TGTGCCAGCAGTGAAGATACGGTCCGGGACAATGAGCAGTTCTTC. Protein: CASSEDTVRDNEQFF. The rearrangement uses TRBV25-1 and TRBJ2-1; D ambiguous. CDR1 is MGHDK, CDR2 SYGVNS, per germline. The V end lost 2 bases, the J end lost 5 bases, and 13 bases lay between the germline ends. This CDR3 has 15 residues.

The rearrangement uses TRBV5-1 and TRBJ1-1; D not certain. The V and J ends lost 4 bases and 4 bases respectively, with 14 bases between them. The CDR3 runs 14 residues. Germline V lookup: CDR1 SGHRS, CDR2 YFSETQ. CDR3 sequence reads: CASSNGYRGTEAFF. The CDR3 DNA follows: TGCGCCAGCAGCAACGGGTATCGGGGCACTGAAGCTTTCTTT.

The V call is TRBV5-1, the J call TRBJ1-2; weak D call: TRBD1 (5 bases). The V end lost 4 bases, the J end lost 6 bases, and 19 bases lay between the germline ends. Germline V lookup: CDR1 SGHRS, CDR2 YFSETQ. The CDR3 is 15 amino acids. The CDR3 DNA is TGCGCCAGCAGCCTGGGGCAGGGCTTCAGGGATGGCTACACCTTC. This sequence encodes CASSLGQGFRDGYTF.

The chain employs TRBV19 and TRBJ2-1, with D possibly being TRBD2 (5 bases). Germline V lookup: CDR1 LNHDA, CDR2 SQIVND (reference sequence). The CDR3 covers 13 residues. With 5 bases removed from V and 10 bases from J, the gap between germline ends came to 15 bases. This CDR3 reads CASSPTGLQEQFF. In DNA, the CDR3 is TGTGCCAGTAGTCCGACTGGACTTCAGGAGCAGTTCTTC.

This rearrangement joins TRBV6-5 to TRBJ2-4; D may be TRBD1 (6 bases). The V and J ends lost 6 bases and 0 bases respectively, with 12 bases between them. This CDR3 is 15 amino acids long. Germline CDR1 is MNHEY and CDR2 is SVGAGI. The CDR3 DNA reads TGTGCCAGCAGCGGACAGAGACTAGCCAAAAACATTCAGTACTTC. It specifies CASSGQRLAKNIQYF.

The chain joins TRBV2 to TRBJ2-2; 11 nucleotides align to TRBD1. The CDR3 loop spans 15 amino acids. Germline CDR1 and CDR2: SNHLY and FYNNEI. With 6 bases clipped from V and 4 bases from J, the junction kept 4 bases outside the gene matches. The DNA for the CDR3 is TGTGCCAGCAGCCATGGACAGGGGGCCACCGGGGAGCTGTTTTTT. It yields the protein CASSHGQGATGELFF.

V gene TRBV21-1 combines with J gene TRBJ1-1. TRBV21-1 counts as a pseudogene. The CDR3 runs 13 residues. The CDR3 is CASRDGRGTEAFF. For the CDR3, the DNA is TGTGCCAGCAGGGACGGACGGGGGACTGAAGCTTTCTTT.

The DNA for the CDR3 is TGTGCCAGCAGCTTCGGGGGAGGGCCGCCCTACGAGCAGTACTTC. This gives the protein CASSFGGGPPYEQYF. V usage is TRBV7-3 and J usage is TRBJ2-7; 7 bases map to TRBD2. The CDR3 consists of 15 residues. The germline V gene has CDR1 SGHTA and CDR2 FQGTGA. Losses at the gene ends were 3 bases for V and 2 bases for J; bases not matched to a gene: 7.

The gene calls are TRBV5-1 and TRBJ2-5, with TRBD2 matching 12 bases. CDR1 is SGHRS and CDR2 is YFSETQ in the germline V gene. After removal of 3 bases from V and 5 bases from J, the junction contained 8 bases not matched to a gene. The CDR3 totals 16 residues. The CDR3 nucleotides read TGCGCCAGCAGCTCTTCTCTAGCGGGAGGGCGTGAGACCCAGTACTTC. It translates to CASSSSLAGGRETQYF.

This clone was seen once. J is TRBJ2-7 and V is TRBV4-1, with 10 bases aligning to TRBD1. The junction had 3 bases not matched to a gene; V was cut back by 1 base and J by 3 bases. Germline V gene data show CDR1 as MGHRA and CDR2 as YSYEKL. The CDR3 spans 15 residues. In DNA, the CDR3 is TGCGCCAGCAGCCAAGTAGGACAGGGGGGCTACGAGCAGTACTTC. It specifies CASSQVGQGGYEQYF.

The CDR3 DNA reads TGTGCCAGCAGTATCCGACAGACCAATTCACCCCTCCACTTT. It yields the protein CASSIRQTNSPLHF. The V call is TRBV27, the J call TRBJ1-6; TRBD1 is a possible D gene (5 bases). Trimming took off 5 bases at V and 7 bases at J, with 12 bases between the two ends. Germline lookup yields CDR1 MNHEY and CDR2 SMNVEV (reference sequence). The CDR3 totals 14 residues.

This chain joins TRBV19 and TRBJ2-7, with unresolved D. The length of the CDR3 is 13 residues. Germline CDR1 LNHDA, CDR2 SQIVND (reference sequence). V was clipped by 6 bases and J by 6 bases, with 15 bases between them. CDR3 sequence (DNA): TGTGCCAGTAGCCTGGTTTTAAGCTCCGAGCAGTACTTC. Translation gives CASSLVLSSEQYF.

The V call is TRBV29-1, the J call TRBJ1-3; D might be TRBD1 (6 bases). This CDR3 contains 14 residues. CDR1 and CDR2 (germline): SQVTM, ANQGSEA. V gave up 3 bases and J gave up 2 bases, with 11 bases separating them. The CDR3 protein is CSVESQGTGNTIYF. The DNA of the CDR3 is TGCAGCGTTGAGTCCCAGGGGACTGGAAACACCATATATTTT.

The chain is built from TRBV7-2 and TRBJ2-7; TRBD2 aligns across 11 bases. This CDR3 is 16 amino acids long. Germline lookup yields CDR1 SGHTA and CDR2 FQGNSA. V was clipped by 4 bases and J by 0 bases; unmatched bases: 5. The CDR3 DNA follows: TGTGCCAGCAGCTATACTAGCGGGAGTCACTCCTACGAGCAGTACTTC. Residues: CASSYTSGSHSYEQYF.

The rearrangement uses TRBV6-5 and TRBJ1-3, with 9 positions matching TRBD1. The CDR3 is made up of 15 amino acids. Unmatched junction bases numbered 5, after V lost 5 bases and J lost 3 bases. Germline V CDR1 and CDR2: MNHEY, SVGAGI. The CDR3 region has the DNA TGTGCCAGCAGTAGGGACAGGGAGGGTGGAAACACCATATATTTT. It is translated as CASSRDREGGNTIYF.

The genes are TRBV10-3 and TRBJ1-2, with unresolved D. CDR3 size: 15 residues. The V end lost 0 bases, the J end lost 4 bases, and 12 bases lay between the germline ends. The germline V gene has CDR1 ENHRY and CDR2 SYGVKD. In nucleotides, the CDR3 is TGTGCCATCAGTGAGTCGACTTTCAGACCCTATGGCTACACCTTC. This encodes CAISESTFRPYGYTF.

The V and J genes are TRBV3-1 (or the pseudogene TRBV3-2) and TRBJ2-2; no clear D. V dropped 4 bases and J dropped 4 bases, with 4 bases sitting between them. CDR3 size: 12 residues. Germline V gene lookup returns CDR1 LGHDT and CDR2 YNNKEL (reference sequence). Here the CDR3 DNA reads TGTGCCAGCAGCCGGCCCACCGGGGAGCTGTTTTTT. This translates into CASSRPTGELFF.

The chain carries TRBV2 and TRBJ1-4, with TRBD1 matching over 10 bases. This CDR3 contains 16 residues. From germline, CDR1 is SNHLY and CDR2 FYNNEI. V was pared by 6 bases and J by 8 bases, with 12 bases of the junction left unmatched. This CDR3 is CASSNPEGQGNEKLFF. DNA of the CDR3: TGTGCCAGCAGCAATCCTGAGGGACAGGGGAACGAAAAACTGTTTTTT.

The rearrangement uses TRBV2 and TRBJ2-3; possible D gene TRBD2, 5 bases. V was shortened by 6 bases and J by 4 bases, with 8 bases between the two germline ends. CDR1 and CDR2 (germline): SNHLY, FYNNEI. The CDR3 runs 12 residues. The CDR3 region has the DNA TGTGCCAGCAGGGAGGCTTCAGATACGCAGTATTTT. This gives the protein CASREASDTQYF.

The chain is built from TRBV13 and TRBJ1-1; weak D call: TRBD1 (6 bases). The CDR3 is 14 residues long. The germline V gene has CDR1 PRHDT and CDR2 FYEKMQ (reference sequence). Between the trimmed V and J ends, which lost 5 bases and 5 bases, there was a span of 15 bases. CDR3 nucleotides: TGTGCCAGCAGCAGTACAGGGATCGGGACTGAAGCTTTCTTT. This codes for CASSSTGIGTEAFF.

The chain combines TRBV5-5 with TRBJ2-7; D may be TRBD2 (6 bases). V lost 0 bases and J lost 7, with 14 bases in between. Per the germline V gene, CDR1 is SGHKS and CDR2 is YYEKEE (reference sequence). CDR3 size: 14 residues. The CDR3 loop reads CASSLASGEWEQYF. The CDR3 DNA is TGTGCCAGCAGCTTGGCCTCGGGGGAGTGGGAGCAGTACTTC.

The V gene is TRBV4-1, the J gene TRBJ1-1; 11 positions match TRBD1. The V segment lost 4 bases and the J segment 3 bases; nucleotides outside the gene matches: 7. CDR3 length equals 16 residues. Germline assignment: CDR1 MGHRA and CDR2 YSYEKL. The CDR3: CASSPGQGARDTEAFF. CDR3 nucleotides: TGCGCCAGCAGCCCTGGACAGGGGGCGCGGGACACTGAAGCTTTCTTT.

The rearrangement uses TRBV10-2 and TRBJ1-2, with D tentatively TRBD1 (5 bases). V was trimmed by 1 base and J by 3 bases, leaving 12 bases between them. Looked up from germline, CDR1 is WSHSY and CDR2 is SAAADI. The CDR3 has 15 amino acids. Here the CDR3 reads CASSEFGAQYYGYTF. DNA for the CDR3: TGCGCCAGCAGTGAGTTTGGGGCGCAGTACTATGGCTACACCTTC.

V is TRBV28 and J is TRBJ2-3, with 8 nucleotides matching TRBD2. Trimming removed 3 bases from V and 3 bases from J; junction bases left unmatched: 8. From germline, CDR1 is MDHEN and CDR2 SYDVKM. The CDR3 runs 16 residues. In nucleotides, the CDR3 is TGTGCCAGCAGTTTTCTTGGGACGGGAGGGACAGATACGCAGTATTTT. This encodes CASSFLGTGGTDTQYF.

This sequence joins TRBV5-5 and TRBJ1-2; no definite D call. The germline V gene has CDR1 SGHKS and CDR2 YYEKEE (reference sequence). The CDR3 has 12 residues. V gave up 1 base and J gave up 7 bases, with 8 bases separating them. The CDR3 spells CASSLTIPGYTF. The CDR3 nucleotides are TGTGCCAGCAGCTTGACTATTCCTGGCTACACCTTC.

The rearrangement joins TRBV11-2 to TRBJ2-3, with TRBD2 identical over 9 bases. Germline CDR1 SGHAT, CDR2 FQNNGV. The CDR3 is 14 residues long. J lost 3 bases, V lost 5 bases, and 3 bases had no gene match. The CDR3 spells CASSQAGGTDTQYF. The CDR3 nucleotides read TGTGCCAGCAGCCAGGCGGGGGGGACAGATACGCAGTATTTT. Full variable domain (rest looked up from reference TRBV11-2 and TRBJ2-3): EAGVAQSPRYKIIEKRQSVAFWCNPISGHATLYWYQQILGQGPKLLIQFQNNGVVDDSQLPKDRFSAERLKGVDSTLKIQPAKLEDSAVYLCASSQAGGTDTQYFGPGTRLTVL.

The chain is built from TRBV5-4 and TRBJ2-1; TRBD1 agrees at 11 bases. In germline, CDR1 is SGHNT, CDR2 YYREEE (reference sequence). V lost 7 bases to trimming and J lost 8 bases; unmatched junction nucleotides: 5. CDR3 length: 13 residues. The CDR3 spells CASGGQGVHEQFF. CDR3 DNA: TGTGCCAGCGGGGGACAGGGGGTCCATGAGCAGTTCTTC.

Regarding this clone: Other DNA sequences within the sample encode an identical CDR3. V gene TRBV5-4 combines with J gene TRBJ1-6; 9 bases match TRBD1. The CDR3 is 15 amino acids. V shed 3 bases, J shed 10 bases, and the junction held 8 bases outside the gene matches. Germline V gene lookup returns CDR1 SGHNT and CDR2 YYREEE (reference sequence). CDR3 nucleotides: TGTGCCAGCAGCTCGGGACAGGGTTCCGGATCACCCCTCCACTTT. Its protein is CASSSGQGSGSPLHF.

This clone is a singleton in its sample. The rearrangement joins TRBV18 to TRBJ1-2; 8 nucleotides match TRBD1. The V gene's germline CDR1 is KGHSH and CDR2 LQKENI. There are 14 residues in the CDR3. J gave up 3 bases and V 2 bases, and 2 bases lay outside the gene matches. CDR3 bases: TGTGCCAGCTCACCAGCGGGACAGGACTATGGCTACACCTTC. Its protein product is CASSPAGQDYGYTF. The variable domain in full, with the rest retrieved from reference TRBV18 and TRBJ1-2, is NAGVMQNPRHLVRRRGQEARLRCSPMKGHSHVYWYRQLPEEGLKFMVYLQKENIIDESGMPKERFSAEFPKEGPSILRIQQVVRGDSAAYFCASSPAGQDYGYTFGSGTRLTVV.

V and J are TRBV14 and TRBJ1-1, with a possible D match to TRBD1 (5 bases). Trimming left V 2 bases short and J 0 bases short, with 10 bases between. The CDR3 runs 15 residues. Germline V gene lookup returns CDR1 SGHDN and CDR2 FVKESK. Here the CDR3 reads CASSQLRGLNTEAFF. DNA for the CDR3: TGTGCCAGCAGCCAATTAAGGGGCCTGAACACTGAAGCTTTCTTT.